The text below deals with one TCR beta chain. Its antigen is currently unknown. This specimen belongs to a study of OX40 agonist ivuxolimab in advanced cancers. About the research overall: Dose-escalation patients' cancers were hepatocellular carcinoma, melanoma, renal cell or head and neck cancer.

General study findings and limits: Among the nonresponders, some also had low normalized T-cell clonal expansion.

CDR1 LNHDA and CDR2 SQIVND come from the germline V gene (reference sequence). The CDR3 covers 14 residues. The V gene end was trimmed by 7 bases and the J gene end by 1 base; junction bases not matched to a gene: 5. This table comes from immunoSEQ multiplex PCR, and its TCRdb copy is limited to in-frame clones, with some not included. The sample contains roughly 32,000 clones, approximately 84% of which appear only once. J is TRBJ1-2 and V is TRBV19, with 8 bases identical to TRBD1. This material consisted of CD4+ or CD8+ T cells sorted from blood, taken in a trial of the OX40 agonist ivuxolimab. This clonotype was obtained from an adult with an advanced solid tumor such as melanoma, head and neck, liver or kidney cancer. This CDR3 reads CASIGTGSNYGYTF. CDR3 DNA sequence: TGTGCCAGTATTGGGACAGGTAGTAACTATGGCTACACCTTC.